The 6 T cell receptor beta chains presented below share a single source sample, sequenced in a study of T-cell memory formation after mild COVID-19. TCRdb re-called the 5' RACE reads through MiXCR, storing one row per CDR3 protein. The table records just under 150,000 distinct CDR3 sequences, approximately 21% of them present only once. The sample consisted of PBMCs or a T cell subset sorted from them (not recorded which). Receptors originate from an adult woman who had mild COVID-19 (a few samples of this study predate the infection). Cell type and time point are not known.

This clonotype was seen only a few times. The V and J genes are TRBV7-8 and TRBJ1-2; the D is unclear. The CDR3 contains 15 residues. V was pared by 1 base and J by 8 bases, with 17 bases between. Germline V lookup: CDR1 SGHVS, CDR2 FQNEAQ. The CDR3 bases are TGTGCCAGCAGCTTAGGGTTAAGGACGGAGAAAGGCTACACCTTC. Amino acid sequence: CASSLGLRTEKGYTF. Drawing the rest from reference TRBV7-8 and TRBJ1-2, the complete variable domain is GAGVSQSPRYKVAKRGQDVALRCDPISGHVSLFWYQQALGQGPEFLTYFQNEAQLDKSGLPSDRFFAERPEGSVSTLKIQRTQQEDSAVYLCASSLGLRTEKGYTFGSGTRLTVV.

This clonotype was counted between two and nine times. This rearrangement joins TRBV15 to TRBJ2-5; 7 bases align to TRBD1. The V gene end was trimmed by 5 bases and the J gene end by 1 base; junction bases not matched to a gene: 13. CDR1 is LNHNV, CDR2 YYDKDF, per germline (reference sequence). This CDR3 contains 17 residues. The CDR3 DNA is TGTGCCACCAGCGCCCCAGGTAGGGGGCCGATCCAAGAGACCCAGTACTTC. Its translation: CATSAPGRGPIQETQYF.

This clonotype was counted only a few times. This rearrangement joins TRBV10-3 to TRBJ2-3; 8 bases line up with TRBD1. This CDR3 is built from 15 residues. With V trimmed by 6 bases and J by 4 bases, 9 bases remained unmatched. Germline V CDR1 and CDR2: ENHRY, SYGVKD. CDR3 loop: CAISRNRGDSDTQYF. CDR3 bases: TGTGCCATCAGCCGGAACAGGGGGGATTCAGATACGCAGTATTTT.

This sequence joins TRBV6-5 and TRBJ2-1; a possible D gene is TRBD2 (6 bases). The V gene's germline CDR1 is MNHEY and CDR2 SVGAGI. The V gene lost 4 bases and the J gene lost 4 bases, with 11 bases spanning the gap. The CDR3 is made up of 14 amino acids. CDR3 DNA sequence: TGTGCCAGCAGTTGGACGACTAGGTACAATGAGCAGTTCTTC. It is translated as CASSWTTRYNEQFF.

This clonotype was counted only a few times. The CDR3 reads CASSLGGGNGYEQYF. The CDR3 DNA sequence: TGTGCCAGCAGCTTAGGGGGCGGTAATGGTTACGAGCAGTACTTC. The rearrangement links TRBV7-9 to TRBJ2-7, with D maybe TRBD1 (5 bases). V was trimmed by 1 base and J by 4 bases, leaving 14 bases between them. The CDR3 sequence is 15 residues long. Germline V gene sequence: CDR1 SEHNR, CDR2 FQNEAQ (reference sequence).

This clonotype turned up a few times. The chain joins TRBV24-1 to TRBJ2-3; tentatively, D is TRBD1 (5 bases). The CDR3 totals 14 residues. Trimming pared 7 bases from V and 0 bases from J, leaving 10 bases between. The germline V gene has CDR1 KGHDR and CDR2 SFDVKD. CDR3 loop: CATSREPSTDTQYF. In DNA form, the CDR3 reads TGTGCCACCAGCAGGGAACCTAGCACAGATACGCAGTATTTT.